The 28 T cell receptor beta chains presented below share a single source sample, sequenced in a study of blood T cell repertoires in COVID-19. Sequencing was performed with immunoSEQ multiplex PCR; in TCRdb, only in-frame clones are kept and a portion is missing. The data contain approximately 120,000 clones, around 78% of them seen just once; the ten biggest clones take up 10% to 14%. Sequenced sample: peripheral blood. All receptors derive from a human donor in a cohort sampled during active COVID-19.

The chain uses TRBV6-6 and TRBJ1-5; D ambiguous. The V gene's germline CDR1 is MNHNY and CDR2 SVGAGI (reference sequence). V was pared by 5 bases and J by 0 bases, with 14 bases between. This CDR3 is built from 16 residues. CDR3: CASSTTEVYSNQPQHF. In DNA form, the CDR3 reads TGTGCCAGCAGTACCACTGAGGTATATAGCAATCAGCCCCAGCATTTT.

The V gene is TRBV6-5, the J gene TRBJ2-7, with TRBD1 matching over 9 bases. Germline-derived CDR1 and CDR2 are MNHEY and SVGAGI. V was clipped by 1 base and J by 3 bases; unmatched bases: 7. The CDR3 sequence is 16 residues long. The CDR3, as DNA: TGTGCCAGCAGTTACTTAGGGACAGGGTGGGACTACGAGCAGTACTTC. It codes for CASSYLGTGWDYEQYF.

This sequence joins TRBV3-1 (or the pseudogene TRBV3-2) and TRBJ2-5, with a weak D call TRBD1 (5 bases). V shed 2 bases and J shed 1 base, with 8 bases lying between them. CDR3 length: 14 residues. Germline loops: CDR1 LGHDT, CDR2 YNNKEL (reference sequence). The CDR3 bases are TGTGCCAGCAGCCAAATCGACAGCCAAGAGACCCAGTACTTC. Translating it yields CASSQIDSQETQYF.

This chain uses TRBV6-1 with TRBJ2-1, with D maybe TRBD2 (6 bases). This CDR3 is 14 amino acids long. Germline V gene data show CDR1 as MNHNS and CDR2 as SASEGT. V lost 2 bases to trimming and J lost 4 bases, with 9 bases between them. The CDR3 sequence is CASSEIGGYNEQFF. For the CDR3, the DNA is TGTGCCAGCAGTGAAATTGGAGGGTACAATGAGCAGTTCTTC.

The V gene is TRBV6-2 or TRBV6-3, the J gene TRBJ1-6; 7 positions match TRBD1. The CDR3 sequence is 13 residues long. Germline CDR1 MNHEY, CDR2 SVGEGT. V shed 5 bases and J 9 bases; nucleotides not matched to a gene: 4. CDR3 amino acids: CASSRGRTSPLHF. As DNA, the CDR3 is TGTGCCAGCAGTAGGGGGCGCACTTCACCCCTCCACTTT.

This clone was found once. J is TRBJ2-7 and V is TRBV6-5; possible D gene TRBD2, 6 bases. The V gene lost 5 bases and the J gene lost 3 bases, with 11 bases spanning the gap. This CDR3 region has 13 residues. Germline lookup yields CDR1 MNHEY and CDR2 SVGAGI. The CDR3 spells CASSKGGSYEQYF. The CDR3 region has the DNA TGTGCCAGCAGTAAGGGAGGAAGCTACGAGCAGTACTTC.

V and J are TRBV27 and TRBJ2-3, with D possibly TRBD2 on 5 matching bases. Trimming shortened V by 5 bases and J by 4 bases, and 16 bases separated the two germline ends. This CDR3 region has 15 residues. Per the germline V gene, CDR1 is MNHEY and CDR2 is SMNVEV (reference sequence). CDR3 DNA sequence: TGTGCCAGCAGTCAGCGGCCCCCGGGCTCAGATACGCAGTATTTT. Translating it yields CASSQRPPGSDTQYF.

This chain uses TRBV7-9 with TRBJ2-7, with TRBD2 identical over 13 bases. This CDR3 has 16 amino acids. With 6 bases clipped from V and 0 bases from J, the junction kept 5 bases outside the gene matches. Germline V gene data show CDR1 as SEHNR and CDR2 as FQNEAQ (reference sequence). The CDR3 sequence is CASSQTSGGISYEQYF. In nucleotides, the CDR3 is TGTGCCAGCAGTCAGACTAGCGGGGGGATCTCCTACGAGCAGTACTTC. Complete variable domain (other parts from reference TRBV7-9 and TRBJ2-7): DTGVSQNPRHKITKRGQNVTFRCDPISEHNRLYWYRQTLGQGPEFLTYFQNEAQLEKSRLLSDRFSAERPKGSFSTLEIQRTEQGDSAMYLCASSQTSGGISYEQYFGPGTRLTVT.

The J gene is TRBJ2-3, the V gene TRBV2; 7 bases are a match to TRBD2. After removal of 8 bases from V and 2 bases from J, the junction contained 7 bases not matched to a gene. The CDR3 runs 14 residues. Germline values: CDR1 SNHLY, CDR2 FYNNEI. For the CDR3, the DNA is TGTGCCAGCGAGTCTAGCGGATTCACAGATACGCAGTATTTT. Translation: CASESSGFTDTQYF. The full variable domain, with the rest looked up from reference TRBV2 and TRBJ2-3, is EPEVTQTPSHQVTQMGQEVILRCVPISNHLYFYWYRQILGQKVEFLVSFYNNEISEKSEIFDDQFSVERPDGSNFTLKIRSTKLEDSAMYFCASESSGFTDTQYFGPGTRLTVL.

The genes are TRBV11-2 and TRBJ2-5, with 11 bases aligning to TRBD2. The germline gives CDR1 SGHAT, CDR2 FQNNGV. Trimming removed 7 bases from V and 1 base from J; junction bases left unmatched: 8. The CDR3 has 16 residues. In DNA, the CDR3 is TGTGCCAGCACCGCCCTAGCGGGGGGACCCCAAGAGACCCAGTACTTC. This encodes CASTALAGGPQETQYF. Full variable domain (remainder filled in from reference TRBV11-2 and TRBJ2-5): EAGVAQSPRYKIIEKRQSVAFWCNPISGHATLYWYQQILGQGPKLLIQFQNNGVVDDSQLPKDRFSAERLKGVDSTLKIQPAKLEDSAVYLCASTALAGGPQETQYFGPGTRLLVL.

The chain employs TRBV5-4 and TRBJ2-7, with TRBD2 identical over 13 bases. Germline V gives CDR1 SGHNT, CDR2 YYREEE (reference sequence). This CDR3 is 17 amino acids long. J gave up 1 base and V 2 bases, and 6 bases lay outside the gene matches. The CDR3 loop reads CASSLGLAGDMSYEQYF. The CDR3 DNA follows: TGTGCCAGCAGCTTAGGACTAGCGGGGGACATGTCCTACGAGCAGTACTTC.

This chain connects TRBV3-1 (or the pseudogene TRBV3-2) to TRBJ2-7; D unresolved. Germline lookup yields CDR1 LGHDT and CDR2 YNNKEL (reference sequence). Trimming cost V 3 bases and J 0 bases, with 15 bases left between them. This CDR3 spans 16 amino acids. For the CDR3, the DNA is TGTGCCAGCAGCCACAAGCCCTCGCACCTCTCCTACGAGCAGTACTTC. The encoded protein is CASSHKPSHLSYEQYF.

Worth noting for this clone: At one of its ends the junction is not consistent with the germline gene, which may arise from a read error. J is TRBJ1-1 and V is TRBV27, with TRBD1 matching over 10 bases. The V gene's germline CDR1 is MNHEY and CDR2 SMNVEV (reference sequence). The CDR3 extends over 15 amino acids. The CDR3: CASSPWDRGGTETFF. Written as DNA, the CDR3 is TGTGCCAGCAGTCCTTGGGACAGGGGAGGCACTGAAACTTTCTTT.

The chain couples TRBV6-4 to TRBJ2-2; a possible D gene is TRBD1 (8 bases). V gave up 6 bases and J gave up 5 bases, with 16 bases separating them. Germline CDR1 is MRHNA and CDR2 is SNTAGT. CDR3 size: 15 residues. CDR3 sequence reads: CASRRTGGDTGELFF. CDR3 coding DNA: TGTGCCAGCAGGCGCACAGGGGGGGATACCGGGGAGCTGTTTTTT.

This chain connects TRBV5-1 to TRBJ1-2; TRBD1 aligns across 8 bases. In germline, CDR1 is SGHRS, CDR2 YFSETQ. V was pared by 4 bases and J by 5 bases, with 7 bases of the junction left unmatched. This CDR3 has 14 amino acids. Here the CDR3 DNA reads TGCGCCAGCAGCACCACAGGGGGTCGGTATGGCTACACCTTC. This codes for CASSTTGGRYGYTF.

The V and J genes are TRBV7-3 and TRBJ1-2; D might be TRBD1 (5 bases). The germline V and J ends were trimmed by 0 bases and 4 bases, with 18 bases remaining between them. The CDR3 is 17 residues long. Germline-derived CDR1 and CDR2 are SGHTA and FQGTGA. CDR3 region: CASSLTVSEGGTYGYTF. The CDR3 DNA reads TGTGCCAGCAGCTTAACGGTTTCGGAGGGCGGGACCTATGGCTACACCTTC.

The V and J genes are TRBV9 and TRBJ1-3; tentative D call: TRBD1 (5 bases). The CDR3 has 16 amino acids. CDR1 and CDR2 from the germline V gene are SGDLS and YYNGEE. Trimming took 4 bases from V and 0 from J, leaving 14 bases between them. The chain's CDR3 is CASSFAGGVSGNTIYF. CDR3 coding DNA: TGTGCCAGCAGCTTCGCGGGGGGGGTCTCTGGAAACACCATATATTTT.

The gene calls are TRBV7-9 and TRBJ2-3; possibly TRBD1 for D (5 bases). Germline V gene lookup returns CDR1 SEHNR and CDR2 FQNEAQ (reference sequence). The V end lost 5 bases, the J end lost 2 bases, and 14 bases lay between the germline ends. The CDR3 runs 15 residues. The CDR3 here is CASSLRGSDTDTQYF. In nucleotides, the CDR3 is TGTGCCAGCAGCCTTAGGGGATCAGACACAGATACGCAGTATTTT.

V and J are TRBV7-7 and TRBJ2-6; D unresolved. Germline loops: CDR1 SSHAT, CDR2 FNYEAQ (reference sequence). V was trimmed by 5 bases and J by 0 bases, leaving 11 bases between them. This CDR3 has 16 residues. CDR3 coding DNA: TGTGCCAGCAGCACCCTTAGGAGCTCTGGGGCCAACGTCCTGACTTTC. This translates into CASSTLRSSGANVLTF. Based on the CDR3 plus reference TRBV7-7 and TRBJ2-6, the full variable domain is GAGVSQSPRYKVTKRGQDVTLRCDPISSHATLYWYQQALGQGPEFLTYFNYEAQPDKSGLPSDRFSAERPEGSISTLTIQRTEQRDSAMYRCASSTLRSSGANVLTFGAGSRLTVL.

The J gene is TRBJ1-2, the V gene TRBV20-1; D is possibly TRBD1 (6 bases). The CDR3 is 11 amino acids. The V gene's germline CDR1 is DFQATT and CDR2 SNEGSKA (reference sequence). V was shortened by 6 bases and J by 14 bases, with 19 bases between the two germline ends. The CDR3 loop reads CSAAGDTGNTF. The CDR3 DNA is TGCAGTGCGGCGGGGGACACAGGGAATACCTTC.

Points on this clone: Additional DNA sequences in this sample encode the identical CDR3. The chain carries TRBV29-1 and TRBJ2-1; 8 positions match TRBD2. Germline V CDR1 and CDR2: SQVTM, ANQGSEA. V was clipped by 8 bases and J by 2 bases; unmatched bases: 8. The CDR3 sequence is 14 residues long. The CDR3 nucleotides read TGCAGCCCTCTCGGGGGGGATGCCTACAATGAGCAGTTCTTC. Encoded protein: CSPLGGDAYNEQFF.

V and J are TRBV7-9 and TRBJ2-1; maybe TRBD1 (5 bases). Per germline, CDR1 SEHNR and CDR2 FQNEAQ (reference sequence). This CDR3 is 15 amino acids long. The germline V and J ends were trimmed by 2 bases and 5 bases, with 13 bases remaining between them. The CDR3 loop is CASSLLGAFDNEQFF. In DNA form, the CDR3 reads TGTGCCAGCAGCTTACTAGGGGCCTTCGACAATGAGCAGTTCTTC.

This clone was counted once. This sequence joins TRBV5-1 and TRBJ2-5; D may be TRBD2 (5 bases). This CDR3 comprises 13 residues. Trimming removed 3 bases from V and 1 base from J, with 7 bases in between. Germline CDR1 is SGHRS and CDR2 is YFSETQ. The CDR3 region has the DNA TGCGCCAGCAGCTCCGGGGTCCAAGAGACCCAGTACTTC. Protein: CASSSGVQETQYF.

The rearrangement links TRBV6-5 to TRBJ1-1; no definite D call. The CDR3 totals 15 residues. Between the trimmed V and J ends, which lost 0 bases and 1 base, there was a span of 9 bases. Germline V gene data show CDR1 as MNHEY and CDR2 as SVGAGI. The CDR3 DNA reads TGTGCCAGCAGTTACTCGGTCGGAGAGAACACTGAAGCTTTCTTT. It is translated as CASSYSVGENTEAFF.

This rearrangement joins TRBV12-3 or TRBV12-4 to TRBJ2-2; a weak D match, TRBD1 (6 bases). The CDR3 runs 13 residues. V gave up 5 bases and J gave up 7 bases, with 11 bases separating them. This chain's CDR3 is CASSGRGVGELFF. The CDR3 DNA sequence: TGTGCCAGCAGTGGCAGGGGCGTCGGGGAGCTGTTTTTT.

The genes are TRBV7-8 and TRBJ1-3; D is possibly TRBD1 (5 bases). The V end lost 5 bases, the J end lost 6 bases, and 14 bases lay between the germline ends. The germline V gene has CDR1 SGHVS and CDR2 FQNEAQ. This CDR3 has 14 residues. CDR3 DNA: TGTGCCAGCAGCCGGGACTCCCAGGCAAACACCATATATTTT. Its translation: CASSRDSQANTIYF.

In its sample, this clone was seen a few times. This chain joins TRBV5-1 and TRBJ2-7; tentative D call: TRBD1 (6 bases). The CDR3 covers 13 residues. CDR1 is SGHRS, CDR2 YFSETQ, per germline. The V end lost 2 bases, the J end lost 2 bases, and 8 bases lay between the germline ends. DNA for the CDR3: TGCGCCAGCAGCTTTCAGGGGCCCTACGAGCAGTACTTC. This sequence encodes CASSFQGPYEQYF. The variable domain in full, with the rest retrieved from reference TRBV5-1 and TRBJ2-7, is KAGVTQTPRYLIKTRGQQVTLSCSPISGHRSVSWYQQTPGQGLQFLFEYFSETQRNKGNFPGRFSGRQFSNSRSEMNVSTLELGDSALYLCASSFQGPYEQYFGPGTRLTVT.

This chain links TRBV13 with TRBJ1-2, with unresolved D. This CDR3 comprises 16 residues. CDR1 PRHDT and CDR2 FYEKMQ come from the germline V gene (reference sequence). Trimming pared 2 bases from V and 3 bases from J, leaving 16 bases between. CDR3 bases: TGTGCCAGCAGCTTAACCCATGGGGAGGAGGACTATGGCTACACCTTC. Amino acids: CASSLTHGEEDYGYTF. Variable domain in full (rest from reference TRBV13 and TRBJ1-2): AAGVIQSPRHLIKEKRETATLKCYPIPRHDTVYWYQQGPGQDPQFLISFYEKMQSDKGSIPDRFSAQQFSDYHSELNMSSLELGDSALYFCASSLTHGEEDYGYTFGSGTRLTVV.